By share of the sample, the clone carrying this T cell receptor (beta chain) is medium-sized. The data derive from a study of blood T cell repertoires in COVID-19. Study details: T cells, B-cell-depleted T cells, or PBMCs supplied cDNA or gDNA.

Original handling: Researchers report that nucleated cell counts were estimated from reference gene primer amplification. Libraries were prepared by immunoSEQ multiplex PCR; TCRdb keeps only in-frame clonotypes and omits some of them. D and trimming come from the DNA, and the V and J calls and clone size come from that table. The sample shows about 230,000 clones, approximately 88% of them seen only once. This TCR was recovered from a man aged 35 to 55 with acute or convalescent COVID-19. Sequencing used peripheral blood.

The CDR3 spells CASSTITGIHEQYF. In DNA form, the CDR3 reads TGCGCCAGCAGCACAATTACAGGGATTCACGAGCAGTACTTC. V usage is TRBV5-1 and J usage is TRBJ2-7; D possibly corresponds to TRBD1 (6 bases). Germline V gene sequence: CDR1 SGHRS, CDR2 YFSETQ. The CDR3 totals 14 residues. V was pared by 4 bases and J by 5 bases, with 16 bases between. Full variable domain (remainder filled in from reference TRBV5-1 and TRBJ2-7): KAGVTQTPRYLIKTRGQQVTLSCSPISGHRSVSWYQQTPGQGLQFLFEYFSETQRNKGNFPGRFSGRQFSNSRSEMNVSTLELGDSALYLCASSTITGIHEQYFGPGTRLTVT.